These 17 T cell receptor beta chains were sequenced from one sample in a study of T-cell reconstitution after alpha-beta-depleted transplantation in children. Unique molecular identifiers were incorporated during preparation of the TCRbeta library. Each CDR3 protein is one row after TCRdb ran MiXCR on the PCR reads. The data show tens of thousands of distinct CDR3 sequences, over 15% seen once. The sample in question was PBMCs, mostly from graft donor cells, obtained 60 days after TCRalphabeta/CD19-depleted stem cell transplant. The receptor set was obtained from a male patient between 2 and 9 years old who had a stem cell transplant for acute lymphoblastic leukemia, so the T cells may come from the graft donor.

This clonotype was seen many times. The chain joins TRBV12-3 or TRBV12-4 to TRBJ2-7, with TRBD2 identical over 11 bases. The V segment lost 9 bases and the J segment 9 bases; nucleotides outside the gene matches: 13. CDR3 length equals 14 residues. The CDR3 is CASSLSSGGFPQYF. The DNA of the CDR3 is TGTGCCAGTAGTCTGTCTAGCGGGGGGTTCCCGCAGTACTTC.

This clonotype was seen only a few times. The gene calls are TRBV20-1 and TRBJ2-5; TRBD2 matches at 7 bases. The CDR3 contains 14 residues. From germline, CDR1 is DFQATT and CDR2 SNEGSKA (reference sequence). V shed 5 bases, J shed 2 bases, and the junction held 8 bases outside the gene matches. The CDR3 nucleotides read TGCAGTGCTCCCCCGGGACTAAAACAAGAGACCCAGTACTTC. The encoded protein is CSAPPGLKQETQYF.

The chain is built from TRBV28 and TRBJ2-3; 7 nucleotides agree with TRBD1. The CDR3 covers 14 residues. Per the germline V gene, CDR1 is MDHEN and CDR2 is SYDVKM. V shed 8 bases and J 2 bases; nucleotides not matched to a gene: 7. This chain's CDR3 is CASRRTGPTDTQYF. DNA for the CDR3: TGTGCCAGCCGGCGGACAGGCCCCACAGATACGCAGTATTTT.

The chain uses TRBV20-1 and TRBJ2-7; either TRBD1 or TRBD2 may fit D (5 bases each). The CDR3 has 14 amino acids. V was clipped by 0 bases and J by 3 bases, with 12 bases between them. Per the germline V gene, CDR1 is DFQATT and CDR2 is SNEGSKA (reference sequence). The CDR3 sequence: CSARDPGRNYEQYF. The CDR3 DNA sequence: TGCAGTGCTAGAGACCCGGGACGAAACTACGAGCAGTACTTC.

The chain combines TRBV20-1 with TRBJ2-3; 10 bases map to TRBD1. Germline CDR1 DFQATT, CDR2 SNEGSKA (reference sequence). Losses at the gene ends were 6 bases for V and 6 bases for J; bases not matched to a gene: 9. The CDR3 contains 14 residues. This CDR3 is CSARQGAPRDTQYF. The CDR3 bases are TGCAGTGCGCGACAGGGGGCTCCGAGGGATACGCAGTATTTT.

V gene TRBV12-3 or TRBV12-4 combines with J gene TRBJ2-5; no clear D gene. The CDR3 consists of 12 residues. V shed 5 bases and J shed 6 bases, with 10 bases lying between them. CDR3 bases: TGTGCCAGCAGTCCCCCCAAGCAGACCCAGTACTTC. Encoded protein: CASSPPKQTQYF.

In its sample, this clonotype was seen a few times. This chain links TRBV7-9 with TRBJ2-5; a weak D match, TRBD2 (5 bases). The CDR3 has 14 amino acids. V lost 8 bases to trimming and J lost 2 bases, with 15 bases between them. Germline values: CDR1 SEHNR, CDR2 FQNEAQ (reference sequence). CDR3 DNA sequence: TGTGCCAGCGAGCCCAAGGGCGGGCAAGAGACCCAGTACTTC. Translating gives CASEPKGGQETQYF.

This clonotype was seen only a few times. J is TRBJ1-2 and V is TRBV20-1; D not certain. Germline CDR1 DFQATT, CDR2 SNEGSKA (reference sequence). The CDR3 totals 13 residues. Trimming removed 6 bases at V and 0 bases at J, with 11 bases between. CDR3 amino acids: CSALEAANYGYTF. CDR3 bases: TGCAGTGCCTTAGAGGCAGCTAACTATGGCTACACCTTC.

The table lists this clonotype with many counts. This chain links TRBV14 with TRBJ1-3; 7 nucleotides align to TRBD1. CDR1 and CDR2 from the germline V gene are SGHDN and FVKESK. Unmatched junction bases numbered 10, after V lost 2 bases and J lost 0 bases. The CDR3 is made up of 18 amino acids. The CDR3 protein is CASSQFVSRDSSGNTIYF. The CDR3 nucleotides read TGTGCCAGCAGCCAATTCGTGAGTCGGGACAGCTCTGGAAACACCATATATTTT.

In its sample, this clonotype was seen a few times. V gene TRBV20-1 combines with J gene TRBJ2-3; D is undetermined. V was cut by 3 bases and J by 7 bases, with 8 bases left in between. Germline values: CDR1 DFQATT, CDR2 SNEGSKA (reference sequence). There are 11 residues in the CDR3. The CDR3 loop is CSASWANTQYF. CDR3 DNA: TGCAGTGCTAGCTGGGCGAATACGCAGTATTTT.

This clonotype has only a few counts. The DNA for the CDR3 is TGTGCCAGCAGCCCCCTTAACAATGAGCAGTTCTTC. Translating gives CASSPLNNEQFF. The chain joins TRBV7-2 to TRBJ2-1; D not resolved. V was cut by 5 bases and J by 5 bases, with 7 bases left in between. CDR1 is SGHTA, CDR2 FQGNSA, per germline. CDR3 size: 12 residues.

J is TRBJ2-1 and V is TRBV7-9; no clear D. CDR3 length: 14 amino acids. Germline V gene data show CDR1 as SEHNR and CDR2 as FQNEAQ (reference sequence). Trimming pared 5 bases from V and 6 bases from J, leaving 14 bases between. As DNA, the CDR3 is TGTGCCAGCAGCATAACCATACTATTCAATGAGCAGTTCTTC. Translation: CASSITILFNEQFF.

This clonotype is medium-sized by share. V and J are TRBV20-1 and TRBJ1-1; D perhaps matches TRBD1 (5 bases). The germline CDR1 and CDR2 sequences are DFQATT and SNEGSKA (reference sequence). V lost 6 bases to trimming and J lost 8 bases, with 19 bases between them. CDR3 size: 13 residues. In nucleotides, the CDR3 is TGCAGTGCCGGACCGAGTGGACATCCCGAAGCTTTCTTT. Protein: CSAGPSGHPEAFF.

This clonotype showed up just a few times. The gene calls are TRBV5-1 and TRBJ2-7; 7 bases line up with TRBD2. The CDR3 has 15 residues. Germline lookup yields CDR1 SGHRS and CDR2 YFSETQ. The V gene end was trimmed by 1 base and the J gene end by 2 bases; junction bases not matched to a gene: 6. In DNA, the CDR3 is TGCGCCAGCAGCTTGACTGTCGGGGGGACCTACGAGCAGTACTTC. This sequence encodes CASSLTVGGTYEQYF.

This chain uses TRBV20-1 with TRBJ2-7; D might be TRBD2 (6 bases). CDR1 is DFQATT, CDR2 SNEGSKA, per germline (reference sequence). The CDR3 totals 14 residues. The ends were cut back, 5 bases at V and 3 bases at J, with 17 bases in the middle. The chain's CDR3 is CSAGMGGGVYEQYF. CDR3 DNA sequence: TGCAGTGCTGGAATGGGGGGAGGTGTCTACGAGCAGTACTTC.

The table lists this clonotype with many counts. This chain links TRBV12-3 or TRBV12-4 with TRBJ1-1; maybe TRBD1 (5 bases). Trimming removed 5 bases from V and 11 bases from J, with 12 bases in between. This CDR3 is 11 amino acids long. CDR3 DNA sequence: TGTGCCAGCAGTAGGCGGGGGGGGGCTTTCTTT. This codes for CASSRRGGAFF.

J is TRBJ2-7 and V is TRBV9; TRBD2 might be the D (6 bases). Germline V gene sequence: CDR1 SGDLS, CDR2 YYNGEE. V lost 0 bases and J lost 3, with 13 bases in between. CDR3 size: 15 residues. CDR3 sequence reads: CASSVGLTGDYEQYF. In DNA form, the CDR3 reads TGTGCCAGCAGCGTAGGACTGACGGGGGACTACGAGCAGTACTTC.